The 14 T cell receptor beta chains given below trace back to one sample, sequenced in a study of cytomegalovirus exposure and HLA in healthy donors. It was with 60 Vbeta and 13 Jbeta primers that the PCR ran. This table comes from immunoSEQ multiplex PCR, and its TCRdb copy is limited to in-frame clones, with some not included. This specimen shows some 200,000 clones; the ten leading clones hold 0.95% to 1.3%. The specimen was PBMCs. These receptors were collected from a girl between 2 and 10 years old in good health and CMV-seropositive.

The chain employs TRBV14 and TRBJ2-3; 14 nucleotides agree with TRBD2. Per the germline V gene, CDR1 is SGHDN and CDR2 is FVKESK. V trimming: 0 bases; J trimming: 6 bases; junction bases outside the gene matches: 5. CDR3 length: 17 amino acids. CDR3 nucleotide sequence: TGTGCCAGCAGCCAAGATCCGGGACTAGCGGGAGTCGATACGCAGTATTTT. Translating it yields CASSQDPGLAGVDTQYF.

V usage is TRBV9 and J usage is TRBJ2-7; D uncertain. Germline lookup yields CDR1 SGDLS and CDR2 YYNGEE. The CDR3 is 14 amino acids. Trimming left V 3 bases short and J 2 bases short, with 12 bases between. The CDR3 sequence is CASSARSPPYEQYF. CDR3 nucleotide sequence: TGTGCCAGCAGCGCCCGGTCCCCACCCTACGAGCAGTACTTC.

V and J are TRBV11-2 and TRBJ2-7; the match to TRBD1 covers 8 bases. This CDR3 region has 15 residues. CDR1 is SGHAT and CDR2 is FQNNGV in the germline V gene. V was pared by 7 bases and J by 1 base, with 9 bases of the junction left unmatched. The CDR3 spells CASTTGGAISYEQYF. CDR3 bases: TGTGCCAGCACCACAGGGGGAGCAATATCCTACGAGCAGTACTTC.

The chain joins TRBV4-1 to TRBJ2-7; 10 bases align to TRBD2. Germline V gives CDR1 MGHRA, CDR2 YSYEKL. Trimming cost V 3 bases and J 3 bases; bases outside gene matches: 8. This CDR3 has 16 amino acids. CDR3 region: CASSQDPSGRYYEQYF. The DNA for the CDR3 is TGCGCCAGCAGCCAGGACCCTAGCGGGAGATACTACGAGCAGTACTTC.

The chain recombines TRBV19 with TRBJ1-1, with no clear D. CDR1 is LNHDA, CDR2 SQIVND, per germline (reference sequence). The CDR3 length is 13 residues. Trimming shortened V by 2 bases and J by 5 bases, and 9 bases separated the two germline ends. In DNA, the CDR3 is TGTGCCAGTAGTATACTAGGGAGAACTGAAGCTTTCTTT. Residues: CASSILGRTEAFF.

The J gene is TRBJ1-1, the V gene TRBV28; D might be TRBD1 (5 bases). The germline CDR1 and CDR2 sequences are MDHEN and SYDVKM. CDR3 length: 14 residues. V was trimmed by 2 bases and J by 5 bases, leaving 12 bases between them. CDR3 nucleotide sequence: TGTGCCAGCAGTTTAGGGGGGAGGGAAACTGAAGCTTTCTTT. Its translation is CASSLGGRETEAFF.

The rearrangement uses TRBV18 and TRBJ1-5; the D gene is possibly TRBD1 (5 bases). The CDR3 spans 15 residues. Germline V gives CDR1 KGHSH, CDR2 LQKENI. The germline V and J ends were trimmed by 2 bases and 4 bases, with 12 bases remaining between them. The CDR3 sequence: CASSPTESGNQPQHF. The DNA of the CDR3 is TGTGCCAGCTCACCAACAGAATCAGGGAATCAGCCCCAGCATTTT.

V usage is TRBV27 and J usage is TRBJ2-5; D is ambiguous. This CDR3 is built from 15 residues. V was cut by 7 bases and J by 3 bases, with 18 bases left in between. Germline CDR1 is MNHEY and CDR2 is SMNVEV (reference sequence). The CDR3 DNA follows: TGTGCCAGCAAAAGTGGGCGTACCATAAAAGAGACCCAGTACTTC. Translated: CASKSGRTIKETQYF.

The V call is TRBV2, the J call TRBJ1-3; a possible D gene is TRBD1 (5 bases). There are 16 residues in the CDR3. Germline loops: CDR1 SNHLY, CDR2 FYNNEI. Trimming removed 8 bases at V and 0 bases at J, with 17 bases between. In DNA, the CDR3 is TGTGCCAGCCCCGGAGGGCGGGACGGCTCTGGAAACACCATATATTTT. The encoded protein is CASPGGRDGSGNTIYF.

The V and J genes are TRBV2 and TRBJ1-2; 8 nucleotides align to TRBD1. Germline V gene data show CDR1 as SNHLY and CDR2 as FYNNEI. V shed 7 bases and J 5 bases; nucleotides not matched to a gene: 9. The CDR3 covers 14 residues. The CDR3 region is CASIGDRSGYGYTF. The CDR3 nucleotides read TGTGCCAGCATAGGGGACAGGTCGGGATATGGCTACACCTTC. Drawing the rest from reference TRBV2 and TRBJ1-2, the complete variable domain is EPEVTQTPSHQVTQMGQEVILRCVPISNHLYFYWYRQILGQKVEFLVSFYNNEISEKSEIFDDQFSVERPDGSNFTLKIRSTKLEDSAMYFCASIGDRSGYGYTFGSGTRLTVV.

The chain carries TRBV19 and TRBJ2-7; 10 bases are shared with TRBD1. Losses at the gene ends were 10 bases for V and 4 bases for J; bases not matched to a gene: 10. Germline V gene lookup returns CDR1 LNHDA and CDR2 SQIVND (reference sequence). The CDR3 is 14 residues long. The CDR3 is CATSLGQGTYEQYF. CDR3 coding DNA: TGTGCCACTTCGTTGGGACAGGGGACGTACGAGCAGTACTTC.

The chain recombines TRBV25-1 with TRBJ2-7; 11 positions agree with TRBD1. This CDR3 has 17 amino acids. With V trimmed by 1 base and J by 2 bases, 7 bases remained unmatched. CDR1 is MGHDK, CDR2 SYGVNS, per germline. The CDR3 region is CASSESLGTGGPYEQYF. In DNA form, the CDR3 reads TGTGCCAGCAGTGAATCGCTTGGGACAGGGGGTCCCTACGAGCAGTACTTC.

The V and J genes are TRBV29-1 and TRBJ2-7, with D tentatively TRBD2 (6 bases). Between the trimmed V and J ends, which lost 5 bases and 0 bases, there was a span of 14 bases. CDR1 and CDR2 from the germline V gene are SQVTM and ANQGSEA. The length of the CDR3 is 14 residues. As DNA, the CDR3 is TGCAGCGTTAGCTCAGGGAGGTCCTCCTACGAGCAGTACTTC. This encodes CSVSSGRSSYEQYF.

J is TRBJ2-3 and V is TRBV28, with TRBD2 as a possible D gene (6 bases). The V end lost 7 bases, the J end lost 4 bases, and 18 bases lay between the germline ends. The germline V gene encodes CDR1 MDHEN and CDR2 SYDVKM. The CDR3 is 15 amino acids. CDR3 in amino acids: CASNPAPSSADTQYF. In nucleotides, the CDR3 is TGTGCCAGCAACCCCGCCCCCTCTAGCGCAGATACGCAGTATTTT.